This T cell receptor (beta chain) was profiled in a study of Graves' ophthalmopathy and Graves' hyperthyroidism. General study findings and limits: Built on 13 signatures, a model told ophthalmopathy apart from stable hyperthyroidism with about 85% sensitivity and 81.08% specificity.

Using RNA transcripts, the TCR beta CDR3 regions were amplified. HTBI primers primed a first-round RT-PCR, and a second-round multiplex PCR followed. TCRdb re-called the multiplex PCR reads with MiXCR, one entry per CDR3 protein. Found here are under 400,000 distinct CDR3 sequences, roughly a sixth of them singletons; the top ten hold around an eighth. This clonotype was detected ten times or more. Its antigen remains unknown. The germline CDR1 and CDR2 sequences are SNHLY and FYNNEI. This CDR3 is 12 amino acids long. V was shortened by 1 base and J by 3 bases, with 4 bases between the two germline ends.

The source of this sequence is an adult man with Graves' ophthalmopathy. The chain is built from TRBV2 and TRBJ2-7; D remains ambiguous. Input material: peripheral blood. The CDR3 loop is CASSEEGYEQYF. The CDR3 DNA sequence: TGTGCCAGCAGTGAAGAGGGCTACGAGCAGTACTTC.